The 5 T cell receptor beta chains presented below share a single source sample, sequenced in a study of response to subunit inactivated influenza vaccine. TCRdb used MiXCR to reprocess the RT-PCR reads, holding one entry per CDR3 protein. The sample contains around 200,000 distinct CDR3 sequences, around 9% of which appear only once. The sample consisted of non-naive T cells sorted from PBMCs, taken on the day of vaccination. Receptor source: a man between 50 and 59 years old who received an inactivated influenza vaccine.

This clonotype has a count of ten or more. This rearrangement joins TRBV28 to TRBJ2-3; 9 positions match TRBD2. The junction had 19 bases not matched to a gene; V was cut back by 6 bases and J by 3 bases. The CDR3 is 19 residues long. Germline assignment: CDR1 MDHEN and CDR2 SYDVKM. The CDR3 here is CASSPGLGLAGQNTDTQYF. The DNA for the CDR3 is TGTGCCAGCAGCCCAGGTCTCGGTCTAGCGGGGCAAAATACAGATACGCAGTATTTT.

This clonotype has just a few counts. The gene calls are TRBV7-3 and TRBJ2-2, with 13 bases fitting TRBD2. Germline CDR1 and CDR2: SGHTA and FQGTGA. CDR3 length equals 18 residues. V dropped 4 bases and J dropped 4; count of bases not matched to a gene: 9. CDR3 protein: CASSSTSGRARGTGELFF. CDR3 nucleotide sequence: TGTGCCAGCAGCTCCACTAGCGGGAGGGCCCGGGGCACCGGGGAGCTGTTTTTT.

The rearrangement joins TRBV27 to TRBJ1-1, with TRBD1 identical over 7 bases. The CDR3 runs 15 residues. After removal of 5 bases from V and 4 bases from J, the junction contained 10 bases not matched to a gene. The germline CDR1 and CDR2 sequences are MNHEY and SMNVEV (reference sequence). In DNA form, the CDR3 reads TGTGCCAGCAGTGTCAAACAGGGGTGGGGCACTGAAGCTTTCTTT. Residues: CASSVKQGWGTEAFF.

This clonotype was seen at least ten times. This sequence joins TRBV24-1 and TRBJ2-7; TRBD2 matches at 7 bases. The CDR3 extends over 12 amino acids. J lost 4 bases, V lost 5 bases, and 1 base had no gene match. The V gene's germline CDR1 is KGHDR and CDR2 SFDVKD. CDR3 residues: CATSGGGYEQYF. The CDR3, as DNA: TGTGCCACCAGTGGCGGGGGTTACGAGCAGTACTTC.

The CDR3 region has the DNA TGTGCCACCCTTTACGACGGGGGTTTAAATGAAAAACTGTTTTTT. It yields the protein CATLYDGGLNEKLFF. V is TRBV28 and J is TRBJ1-4, with D maybe TRBD1 (5 bases). The germline V and J ends were trimmed by 10 bases and 5 bases, with 20 bases remaining between them. Germline CDR1 and CDR2: MDHEN and SYDVKM. The CDR3 spans 15 residues.